This TCR beta chain was identified in a study of early T cells in non-severe SARS-CoV-2 infection. This CDR3 has 12 amino acids. Trimming cost V 3 bases and J 8 bases; bases outside gene matches: 3. The germline V gene has CDR1 SEHNR and CDR2 FQNEAQ (reference sequence). The TCR library protocol attached unique molecular identifiers to the individual cDNA molecules. TCRdb ran MiXCR on the 5' RACE reads and lists one entry per CDR3 protein. The sample shows roughly 48,000 distinct CDR3 sequences, 6.5% to 9% of them seen only once. This clonotype was observed many times. The sequence came from an adult who was a healthcare worker with PCR-confirmed SARS-CoV-2 infection or an uninfected control (not recorded which). Material: whole blood. The J gene is TRBJ1-1, the V gene TRBV7-9; TRBD1 matches at 7 bases. Here the CDR3 reads CASSFPGQEAFF. The CDR3 DNA reads as TGTGCCAGCAGCTTTCCGGGACAGGAAGCTTTCTTT. Supplemented by reference TRBV7-9 and TRBJ1-1, the full variable domain reads DTGVSQNPRHKITKRGQNVTFRCDPISEHNRLYWYRQTLGQGPEFLTYFQNEAQLEKSRLLSDRFSAERPKGSFSTLEIQRTEQGDSAMYLCASSFPGQEAFFGQGTRLTVV.